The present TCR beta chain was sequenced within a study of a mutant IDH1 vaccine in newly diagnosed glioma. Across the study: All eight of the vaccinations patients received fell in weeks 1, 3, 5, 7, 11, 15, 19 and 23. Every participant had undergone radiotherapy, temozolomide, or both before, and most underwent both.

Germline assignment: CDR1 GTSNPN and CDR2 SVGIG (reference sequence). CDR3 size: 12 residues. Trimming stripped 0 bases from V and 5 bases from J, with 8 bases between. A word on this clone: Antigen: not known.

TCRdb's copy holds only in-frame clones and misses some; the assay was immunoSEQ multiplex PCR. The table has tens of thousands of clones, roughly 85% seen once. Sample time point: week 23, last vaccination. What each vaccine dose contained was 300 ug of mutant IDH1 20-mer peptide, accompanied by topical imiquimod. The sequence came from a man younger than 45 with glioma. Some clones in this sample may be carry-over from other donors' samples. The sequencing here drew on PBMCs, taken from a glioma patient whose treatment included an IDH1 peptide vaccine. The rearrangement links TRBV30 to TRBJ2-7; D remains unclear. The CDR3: CAWSVRPHEQYF. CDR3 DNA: TGTGCCTGGAGTGTTCGTCCTCACGAGCAGTACTTC. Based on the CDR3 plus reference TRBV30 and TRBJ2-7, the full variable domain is SQTIHQWPATLVQPVGSPLSLECTVEGTSNPNLYWYRQAAGRGLQLLFYSVGIGQISSEVPQNLSASRPQDRQFILSSKKLLLSDSGFYLCAWSVRPHEQYFGPGTRLTVT.